This paragraph covers one TCR beta chain sequence. The sample's time point: newly diagnosed GD, antithyroid drugs for less than 3 months. Following extraction of RNA from PBMCs, that RNA was used to make the TCR library. The patient group derived from an endocrinology department in Xi'an, China. EDTA tubes received about 9.6 milliliters of drawn peripheral blood. This entry belongs to a study of regulatory T cells in long-lasting Graves disease. The CDR3 is 16 amino acids. Germline V CDR1 and CDR2: SGHRS, YFSETQ. Germline trimming cut 4 bases from V and 0 bases from J; bases unmatched to any gene: 6. iRepertoire HTBI primers and Arm-PCR of CDR3 regions built TCR beta libraries. TCRdb recomputed calls from the multiplex PCR reads with MiXCR, one row per CDR3 protein. The profile shows 400,000 to 450,000 distinct CDR3 sequences, around 15% of them singletons. These records were also assigned to another study, of T cells in Graves' hyperthyroidism and ophthalmopathy. This second report adds: Using the HTBI primer set, a first-round RT-PCR was run on the TCR CDR3.

The chain combines TRBV5-1 with TRBJ2-3; TRBD2 matches 9 bases. The TCR originated in a woman under 40 with Graves disease. The sequencing used peripheral blood mononuclear cells (PBMCs), collected at new diagnosis, from a patient treated with antithyroid drugs. This CDR3 is CASSLGLAQSTDTQYF. Written as DNA, the CDR3 is TGCGCCAGCAGCCTCGGACTAGCGCAAAGCACAGATACGCAGTATTTT.